These 12 T cell receptor beta chains were all obtained from the same sample, sequenced in a study of Graves' ophthalmopathy and Graves' hyperthyroidism. The TCR beta CDR3 regions underwent amplification from RNA transcripts. Investigators did first-round RT-PCR with HTBI primers, then second-round multiplex PCR. One entry per CDR3 protein, called by TCRdb with MiXCR from the multiplex PCR reads. The sample holds over a million distinct CDR3 sequences, about 40% seen once. Sequencing was performed on peripheral blood or thyroid tissue (not recorded which). All receptors come from an adult man with Graves' hyperthyroidism.

In this sample, this clonotype turned up many times. The V gene is TRBV20-1, the J gene TRBJ1-2, with D uncertain. Germline CDR1 is DFQATT and CDR2 is SNEGSKA (reference sequence). The CDR3 is made up of 13 amino acids. Deletions cut 3 bases from V and 3 bases from J, with 11 bases between. CDR3 sequence reads: CSARVARDYGYTF. Here the CDR3 DNA reads TGCAGTGCTAGGGTCGCAAGGGACTATGGCTACACCTTC.

This clonotype was counted a few times. A read error is possible here, since a much larger clone lies one base away. The V and J genes are TRBV7-8 and TRBJ1-1; no definite D call. Germline V gives CDR1 SGHVS, CDR2 FQNEAQ. V dropped 5 bases and J dropped 1 base, with 8 bases sitting between them. This CDR3 has 13 amino acids. The CDR3 coding sequence is TGTGCCAGCAGCGTAGACACGAACACTGAAGCTTTCTTT. It codes for CASSVDTNTEAFF.

A remark on this clonotype: This CDR3 fails to terminate in the conserved phenylalanine or tryptophan, so it likely reflects a read error. The limits of the CDR3 on the DNA are not certain, so only TCRdb's listed CDR3 is given. V gene TRBV7-6 combines with J gene TRBJ1-2. Germline loops: CDR1 SGHVS, CDR2 FNYEAQ. The CDR3 is 11 amino acids in total, end residues counted. This CDR3 is CASSLDAGSTY.

Note on this clonotype: A much larger clone lies one base from this, so it may be a read error. The chain carries TRBV6-5 and TRBJ1-1; D is uncertain. The CDR3 runs to 12 residues. From germline, CDR1 is MNHEY and CDR2 SVGAGI. V was cut by 5 bases and J by 8 bases, with 12 bases left in between. This chain's CDR3 is CASSDEGSEAFF. The CDR3 DNA is TGTGCCAGCAGTGACGAGGGCAGCGAAGCTTTCTTT.

In the case of this clonotype: Compared with germline, one end of the junction differs, possibly owing to a read error. The chain couples TRBV10-2 to TRBJ2-2, with 11 bases fitting TRBD1. The CDR3 is made up of 17 amino acids. Germline CDR1 WSHSY, CDR2 SAAADI. CDR3 residues: CASSWDRGTANTGELFF. The CDR3 bases are TGTGCCAGCAGTTGGGACAGGGGGACCGCGAACACCGGGGAGCTGTTTTTT.

The chain couples TRBV10-3 to TRBJ1-5; 10 bases agree with TRBD1. CDR1 is ENHRY, CDR2 SYGVKD, per germline. This CDR3 region has 14 residues. V was clipped by 5 bases and J by 10 bases; unmatched bases: 8. The CDR3 nucleotides are TGTGCCATCAGTCCCGACAGGGGGCCTTCACCCCAGCATTTT. Encoded protein: CAISPDRGPSPQHF.

Worth noting for this clonotype: A much larger clone lies a single base off, so this may be a read error. The rearrangement links TRBV7-2 to TRBJ2-2; a possible D gene is TRBD2 (5 bases). The CDR3 has 15 residues. Germline CDR1 is SGHTA and CDR2 is FQGNSA. The CDR3 region is CASGLRRANTGELFF. In nucleotides, the CDR3 is TGTGCCAGCGGCTTACGGCGGGCGAACACCGGGGAGCTGTTTTTT.

In its sample, this clonotype was seen many times. The rearrangement joins TRBV29-1 to TRBJ2-7, with D tentatively TRBD1 (6 bases). V shed 6 bases and J shed 9 bases, with 18 bases lying between them. Germline CDR1 reads SQVTM; CDR2 reads ANQGSEA. CDR3 length: 12 residues. The CDR3 loop reads CSVGTWADLQYF. Written as DNA, the CDR3 is TGCAGCGTGGGGACATGGGCCGACCTGCAGTACTTC.

This clonotype was recorded at least ten times. V usage is TRBV7-8 and J usage is TRBJ2-5, with D tentatively TRBD2 (5 bases). Deletions cut 6 bases from V and 4 bases from J, with 18 bases between. The CDR3 is 15 amino acids. In germline, CDR1 is SGHVS, CDR2 FQNEAQ. The CDR3 nucleotides are TGTGCCAGCAGTAACTCACGGAGTGAGGGAGAGACCCAGTACTTC. Protein sequence: CASSNSRSEGETQYF.

This chain joins TRBV28 and TRBJ1-6; 8 nucleotides agree with TRBD1. The CDR3 is made up of 16 amino acids. The junction had 12 bases not matched to a gene; V was cut back by 4 bases and J by 10 bases. Germline loops: CDR1 MDHEN, CDR2 SYDVKM. The chain's CDR3 is CASSSPRTGLESPLHF. In nucleotides, the CDR3 is TGTGCCAGCAGTTCCCCCCGGACAGGGTTGGAATCACCCCTCCACTTT.

A remark on this clonotype: Possible read error: a much larger clone is one base away. The J gene is TRBJ1-5, the V gene TRBV5-1, with D possibly being TRBD1 (5 bases). Looked up from germline, CDR1 is SGHRS and CDR2 is YFSETQ. Trimming cost V 4 bases and J 2 bases, with 13 bases left between them. The CDR3 is 15 residues long. The CDR3 DNA is TGCGCCAGCAGCCACGAGGGGTATGGCAATCAGCCCCAGCATTTT. Translating it yields CASSHEGYGNQPQHF.

The rearrangement links TRBV19 to TRBJ2-2, with 9 bases fitting TRBD1. J lost 3 bases, V lost 3 bases, and 8 bases had no gene match. The CDR3 loop spans 17 amino acids. Germline loops: CDR1 LNHDA, CDR2 SQIVND (reference sequence). Here the CDR3 DNA reads TGTGCCAGTAGTATGAGGAGGGGACAGGGCTACACCGGGGAGCTGTTTTTT. Translation gives CASSMRRGQGYTGELFF.